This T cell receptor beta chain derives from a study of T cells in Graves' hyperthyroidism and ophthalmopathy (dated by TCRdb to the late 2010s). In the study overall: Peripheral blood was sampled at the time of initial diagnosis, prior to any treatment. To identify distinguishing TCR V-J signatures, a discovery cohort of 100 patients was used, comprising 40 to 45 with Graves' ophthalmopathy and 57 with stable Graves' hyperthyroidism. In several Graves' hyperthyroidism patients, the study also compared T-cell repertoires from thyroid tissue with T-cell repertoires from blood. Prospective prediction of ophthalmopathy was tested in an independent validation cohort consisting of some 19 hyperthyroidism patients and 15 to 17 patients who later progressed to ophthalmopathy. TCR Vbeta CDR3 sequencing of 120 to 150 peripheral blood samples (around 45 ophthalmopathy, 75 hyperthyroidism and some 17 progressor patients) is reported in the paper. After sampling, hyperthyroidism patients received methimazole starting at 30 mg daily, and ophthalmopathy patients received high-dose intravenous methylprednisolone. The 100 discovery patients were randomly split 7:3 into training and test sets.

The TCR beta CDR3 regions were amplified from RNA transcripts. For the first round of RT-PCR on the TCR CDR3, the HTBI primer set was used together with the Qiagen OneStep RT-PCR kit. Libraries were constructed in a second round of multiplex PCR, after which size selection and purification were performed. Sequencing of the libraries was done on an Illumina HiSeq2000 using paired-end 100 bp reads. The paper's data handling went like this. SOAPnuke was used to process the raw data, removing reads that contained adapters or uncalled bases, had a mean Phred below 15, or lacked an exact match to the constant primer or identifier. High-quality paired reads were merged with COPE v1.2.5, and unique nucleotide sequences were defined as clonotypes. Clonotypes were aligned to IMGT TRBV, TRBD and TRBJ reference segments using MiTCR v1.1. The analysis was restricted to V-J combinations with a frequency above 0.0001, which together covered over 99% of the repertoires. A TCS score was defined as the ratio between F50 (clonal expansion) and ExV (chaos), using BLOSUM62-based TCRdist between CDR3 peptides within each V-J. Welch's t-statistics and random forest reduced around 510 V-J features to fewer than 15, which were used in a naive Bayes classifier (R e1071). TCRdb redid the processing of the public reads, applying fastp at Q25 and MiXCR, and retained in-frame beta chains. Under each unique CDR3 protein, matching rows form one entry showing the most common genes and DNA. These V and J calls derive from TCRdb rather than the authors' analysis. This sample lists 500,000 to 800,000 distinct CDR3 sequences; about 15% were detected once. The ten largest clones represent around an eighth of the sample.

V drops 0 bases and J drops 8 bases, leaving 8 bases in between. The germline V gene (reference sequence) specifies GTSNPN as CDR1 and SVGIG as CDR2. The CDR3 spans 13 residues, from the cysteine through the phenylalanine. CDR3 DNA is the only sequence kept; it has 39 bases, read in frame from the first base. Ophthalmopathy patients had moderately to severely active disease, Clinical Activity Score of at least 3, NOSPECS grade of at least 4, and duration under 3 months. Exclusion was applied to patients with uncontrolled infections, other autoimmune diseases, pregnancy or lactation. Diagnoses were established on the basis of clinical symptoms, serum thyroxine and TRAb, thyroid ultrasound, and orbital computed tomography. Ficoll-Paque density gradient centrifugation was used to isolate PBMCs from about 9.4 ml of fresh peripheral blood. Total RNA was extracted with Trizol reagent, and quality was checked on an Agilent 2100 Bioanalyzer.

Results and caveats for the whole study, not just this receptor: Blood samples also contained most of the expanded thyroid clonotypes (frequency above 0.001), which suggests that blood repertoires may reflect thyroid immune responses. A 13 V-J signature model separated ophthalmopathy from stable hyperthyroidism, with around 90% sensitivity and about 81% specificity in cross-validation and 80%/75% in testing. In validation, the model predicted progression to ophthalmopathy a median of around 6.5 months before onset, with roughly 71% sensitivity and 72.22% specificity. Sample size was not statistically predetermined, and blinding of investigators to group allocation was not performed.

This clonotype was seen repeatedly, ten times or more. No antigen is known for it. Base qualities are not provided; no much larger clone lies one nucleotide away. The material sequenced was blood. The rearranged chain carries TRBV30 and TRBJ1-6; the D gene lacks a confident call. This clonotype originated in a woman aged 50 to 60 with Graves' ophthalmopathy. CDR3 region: CAWSVTADSPLHF. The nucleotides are TGTGCCTGGAGTGTAACAGCGGATTCACCCCTCCACTTT.